This TCR beta chain was sequenced during a study of cytotoxic CD8 clonotypes in ibrutinib-treated CLL. Produced via immunoSEQ multiplex PCR; TCRdb's table is partial and in-frame only. The table has tens of thousands of clones, approximately 60% seen once. CDR1 is SGHDT, CDR2 YYEEEE, per germline. This CDR3 has 17 residues. V lost 0 bases to trimming and J lost 5 bases, with 19 bases between them. This specimen consisted of PBMCs, obtained after 24 months of ibrutinib treatment. The chain combines TRBV5-6 with TRBJ2-3, with D possibly TRBD1 on 5 matching bases. The TCR comes from a human donor with chronic lymphocytic leukemia. This chain's CDR3 is CASSLGVGQGNLDTQYF. The CDR3 DNA is TGTGCCAGCAGCTTGGGAGTCGGGCAGGGTAACCTAGATACGCAGTATTTT.